The next 7 T cell receptor beta chains were all read from a single sample in a study of shared clonotypes between healthy human individuals. Profiled with immunoSEQ multiplex PCR; TCRdb holds only in-frame clones, not every one. The sample carries about 2.3 million clones, over 90% recorded once. The sample taken for sequencing was naive CD4+ T cells from PBMCs. Subset reported: CD45RA+ positively selected. The source of these receptors is a young man in good health. Some clones in this sample may be carry-over from other donors' samples.

With respect to this clone: Being one base from a much bigger clone, this may be a read error. At the DNA level, this CDR3 is encoded by other sequences in the same sample as well. The chain combines TRBV5-1 with TRBJ1-1; a weak D match, TRBD1 (5 bases). The germline V and J ends were trimmed by 0 bases and 4 bases, with 7 bases remaining between them. Germline V gene sequence: CDR1 SGHRS, CDR2 YFSETQ. The CDR3 sequence is 13 residues long. The DNA for the CDR3 is TGCGCCAGCAGCTTGGCAGGGAGCACTGAAGCTTTCTTT. Its translation: CASSLAGSTEAFF.

The chain uses TRBV18 and TRBJ2-7; D is perhaps TRBD2 (5 bases). Trimming took off 0 bases at V and 2 bases at J, with 14 bases between the two ends. The germline CDR1 and CDR2 sequences are KGHSH and LQKENI. CDR3 size: 16 residues. CDR3 DNA: TGTGCCAGCTCACCACCGCAGAGGGTCCATCCCTACGAGCAGTACTTC. Protein product: CASSPPQRVHPYEQYF.

The rearrangement links TRBV5-4 to TRBJ2-7, with D perhaps matching TRBD1 or TRBD2 (5 bases each). The V and J ends lost 6 bases and 2 bases respectively, with 18 bases between them. Per germline, CDR1 SGHNT and CDR2 YYREEE (reference sequence). The CDR3 is 15 residues long. Written as DNA, the CDR3 is TGTGCCAGCACCCTCTCCGGGACGGGCACCTACGAGCAGTACTTC. This gives the protein CASTLSGTGTYEQYF.

CDR3 protein: CASSQPSGRGLDTQYF. CDR3 nucleotides: TGTGCCAGCAGTCAGCCCAGCGGGAGGGGGTTAGATACGCAGTATTTT. The chain has TRBV28 and TRBJ2-3, with 10 bases matching TRBD2. Per germline, CDR1 MDHEN and CDR2 SYDVKM. The CDR3 has 16 amino acids. The J segment lost 5 bases and the V segment lost 5 bases, leaving 10 bases of the junction unmatched.

This clone was found a few times. The chain is built from TRBV7-9 and TRBJ1-1, with no clear D. The V gene's germline CDR1 is SEHNR and CDR2 FQNEAQ (reference sequence). Trimming pared 1 base from V and 4 bases from J, leaving 7 bases between. The length of the CDR3 is 13 residues. The CDR3 nucleotides read TGTGCCAGCAGCTTAGACGGCTTCACTGAAGCTTTCTTT. It encodes CASSLDGFTEAFF.

CDR3 bases: TGTGCCAGCTCCAGTCAGGGACCGCCCTACGAGCAGTACTTC. Its protein is CASSSQGPPYEQYF. The chain couples TRBV18 to TRBJ2-7; either TRBD1 or TRBD2 may supply D (5 bases each). The CDR3 is 14 residues long. Deletions cut 6 bases from V and 2 bases from J, with 14 bases between. Looked up from germline, CDR1 is KGHSH and CDR2 is LQKENI.

The CDR3 nucleotides are TGTGCCAGCAGCATACAAGGGAGCTACAATGAGCAGTTCTTC. Translated: CASSIQGSYNEQFF. V gene TRBV11-3 combines with J gene TRBJ2-1; possible D gene TRBD2, 5 bases. CDR1 is SGHNT and CDR2 is YENEEA in the germline V gene. Trimming cost V 5 bases and J 3 bases, with 11 bases left between them. The CDR3 totals 14 residues.